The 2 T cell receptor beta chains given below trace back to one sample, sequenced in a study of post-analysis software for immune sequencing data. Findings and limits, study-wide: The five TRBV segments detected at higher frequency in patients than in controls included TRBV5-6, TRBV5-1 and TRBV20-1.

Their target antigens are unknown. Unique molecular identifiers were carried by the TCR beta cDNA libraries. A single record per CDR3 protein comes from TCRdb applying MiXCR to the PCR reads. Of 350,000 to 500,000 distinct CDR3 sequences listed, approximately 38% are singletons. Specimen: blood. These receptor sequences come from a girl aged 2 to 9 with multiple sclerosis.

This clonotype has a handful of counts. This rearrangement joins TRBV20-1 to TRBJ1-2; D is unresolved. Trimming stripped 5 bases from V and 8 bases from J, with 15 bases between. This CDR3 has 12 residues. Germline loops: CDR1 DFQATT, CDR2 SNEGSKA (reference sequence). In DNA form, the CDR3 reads TGCAGTGCTCCCTTTACTGCGGGGGGCTACACCTTC. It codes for CSAPFTAGGYTF.

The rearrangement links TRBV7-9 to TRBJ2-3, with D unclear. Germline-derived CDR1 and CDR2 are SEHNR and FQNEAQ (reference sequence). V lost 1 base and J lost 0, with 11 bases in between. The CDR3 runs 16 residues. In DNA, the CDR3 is TGTGCCAGCAGCTTAGGGTCCCGTTCTAGCACAGATACGCAGTATTTT. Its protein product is CASSLGSRSSTDTQYF. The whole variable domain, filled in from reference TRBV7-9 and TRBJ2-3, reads DTGVSQNPRHKITKRGQNVTFRCDPISEHNRLYWYRQTLGQGPEFLTYFQNEAQLEKSRLLSDRFSAERPKGSFSTLEIQRTEQGDSAMYLCASSLGSRSSTDTQYFGPGTRLTVL.